These 8 T cell receptor beta chains share one sample of origin, sequenced in a study of blood T cell repertoires in COVID-19. Clones were sequenced by immunoSEQ multiplex PCR, and TCRdb holds only the in-frame ones, with some missing. The profile shows roughly 43,000 clones, approximately 85% of them singletons. Sequenced sample: peripheral blood. These receptors were collected from a human donor in a cohort sampled during active COVID-19.

By its share, this clone is medium-sized. This chain links TRBV11-2 with TRBJ2-7, with TRBD1 identical over 7 bases. With 5 bases clipped from V and 3 bases from J, the junction kept 10 bases outside the gene matches. The CDR3 covers 15 residues. Germline V CDR1 and CDR2: SGHAT, FQNNGV. CDR3 DNA sequence: TGTGCCAGCAGCCAAGACAGGGACAGCTACTACGAGCAGTACTTC. Protein: CASSQDRDSYYEQYF.

The CDR3: CARSDPTGTNEKLFF. The DNA for the CDR3 is TGTGCCAGAAGCGATCCGACAGGGACTAATGAAAAACTGTTTTTT. The V gene is TRBV5-3, the J gene TRBJ1-4; 7 bases map to TRBD1. TRBV5-3 is treated as an ORF (open reading frame) with a function not yet certain. CDR3 length equals 15 residues. V lost 4 bases to trimming and J lost 2 bases; unmatched junction nucleotides: 5.

This chain connects TRBV6-6 to TRBJ1-5; 8 nucleotides match TRBD1. Germline V gene lookup returns CDR1 MNHNY and CDR2 SVGAGI (reference sequence). The CDR3 has 16 residues. The trim removed 8 bases at V and 1 base at J, leaving 10 bases unmatched. The CDR3 nucleotides are TGTGCCAGCGTTCCAGGGGGCCCGTGGAGCAATCAGCCCCAGCATTTT. This sequence encodes CASVPGGPWSNQPQHF.

This clone turned up a few times. The genes are TRBV5-1 and TRBJ2-6; unclear D gene. The CDR3 covers 15 residues. Per the germline V gene, CDR1 is SGHRS and CDR2 is YFSETQ. Trimming removed 4 bases from V and 1 base from J, with 9 bases in between. Here the CDR3 reads CASSIYSSGANVLTF. The CDR3 coding sequence is TGCGCCAGCAGCATTTACAGTTCTGGGGCCAACGTCCTGACTTTC.

The chain has TRBV7-6 and TRBJ2-5; TRBD1 matches 8 bases. Germline values: CDR1 SGHVS, CDR2 FNYEAQ. Germline trimming cut 5 bases from V and 4 bases from J; bases unmatched to any gene: 9. This CDR3 comprises 15 residues. CDR3 region: CASSLGQGQGETQYF. DNA for the CDR3: TGTGCCAGCAGCCTTGGACAGGGTCAGGGAGAGACCCAGTACTTC.

CDR3 protein: CASSYGGLYGYTF. CDR3 nucleotides: TGTGCCAGCAGTTACGGGGGACTATATGGCTACACCTTC. V and J are TRBV6-5 and TRBJ1-2; D is perhaps TRBD1 (5 bases). The CDR3 runs 13 residues. Germline lookup yields CDR1 MNHEY and CDR2 SVGAGI. Trimming removed 2 bases from V and 5 bases from J, with 9 bases in between.

The chain uses TRBV28 and TRBJ1-4, with D possibly TRBD1 on 6 matching bases. V gave up 4 bases and J gave up 6 bases, with 12 bases separating them. Germline V gene lookup returns CDR1 MDHEN and CDR2 SYDVKM. The CDR3 loop spans 14 amino acids. In nucleotides, the CDR3 is TGTGCCAGCAGTTCTTGGACAGCCGATGAAAAACTGTTTTTT. It codes for CASSSWTADEKLFF. The whole variable domain, filled in from reference TRBV28 and TRBJ1-4, reads DVKVTQSSRYLVKRTGEKVFLECVQDMDHENMFWYRQDPGLGLRLIYFSYDVKMKEKGDIPEGYSVSREKKERFSLILESASTNQTSMYLCASSSWTADEKLFFGSGTQLSVL.

Only a few counts were recorded for this clone. This chain joins TRBV6-2 or TRBV6-3 and TRBJ1-1, with unresolved D. The CDR3 is made up of 13 amino acids. Germline assignment: CDR1 MNHEY and CDR2 SVGEGT. V was shortened by 1 base and J by 3 bases, with 6 bases between the two germline ends. DNA of the CDR3: TGTGCCAGCAGTTACTGGTCAGACACTGAAGCTTTCTTT. It specifies CASSYWSDTEAFF.